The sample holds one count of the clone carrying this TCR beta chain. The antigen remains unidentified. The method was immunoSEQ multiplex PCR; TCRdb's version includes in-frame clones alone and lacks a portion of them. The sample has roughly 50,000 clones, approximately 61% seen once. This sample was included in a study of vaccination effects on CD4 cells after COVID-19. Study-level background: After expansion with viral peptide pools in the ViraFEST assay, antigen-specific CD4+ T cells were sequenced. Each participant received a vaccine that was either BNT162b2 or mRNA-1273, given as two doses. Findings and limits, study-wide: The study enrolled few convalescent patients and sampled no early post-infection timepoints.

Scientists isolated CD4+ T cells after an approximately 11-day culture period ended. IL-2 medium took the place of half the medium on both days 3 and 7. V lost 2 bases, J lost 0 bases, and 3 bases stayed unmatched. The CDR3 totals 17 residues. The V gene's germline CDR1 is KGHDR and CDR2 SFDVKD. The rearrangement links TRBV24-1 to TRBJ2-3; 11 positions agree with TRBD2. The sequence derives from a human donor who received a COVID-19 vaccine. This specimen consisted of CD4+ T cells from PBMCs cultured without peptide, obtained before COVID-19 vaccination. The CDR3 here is CATSDWWTSGSTDTQYF. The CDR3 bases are TGTGCCACCAGTGATTGGTGGACTAGCGGGAGCACAGATACGCAGTATTTT.